Listed below are T cell receptor beta chains from one sample, sequenced in a study of shared clonotypes between healthy human individuals. Generated by immunoSEQ multiplex PCR, the TCRdb table keeps only in-frame clones and is missing some. The data contain some 530,000 clones, about 84% of them seen just once; the ten biggest clones take up roughly 12%. Specimen: PBMCs. These receptors originate from a woman aged 35 to 49 in good health. Some clones in this sample may be carry-over from other donors' samples. Each CDR3 is given with its conserved first and last residue. The D gene is left open where the match is weak. Expanded clones are given a class, and other clones once, few, many or no size at all.

J gene	D gene	clone size	V gene	CDR3 DNA	CDR3 protein
TRBJ2-2	NA	NA	TRBV5-1	TGCGCCAGCAGCTTGTGGGGAGATACCGGGGAGCTGTTTTTT	CASSLWGDTGELFF
TRBJ2-7	TRBD1	NA	TRBV5-6	TGTGCCAGCAGCTTGGAGGGACAGGGGGAATACGAGCAGTACTTC	CASSLEGQGEYEQYF
TRBJ2-7	NA	NA	TRBV2	TGTGCCAGCAAGGGGGGCGGATCAGCTGGGGGGCTCGAGCAGTACTTC	CASKGGGSAGGLEQYF
TRBJ2-1	NA	NA	TRBV5-1	TGCGCCGCACCCCTCTTGAACTCCATCCATGAGCAGTTCTTC	CAAPLLNSIHEQFF
TRBJ2-5	NA	NA	TRBV5-1	TGCGCCAGCAGCTTGCACAGGCAAGAGACCCAGTACTTC	CASSLHRQETQYF
TRBJ1-4	TRBD1	NA	TRBV27	TGTGCCAGCAGCCTAAACCAACAGGGGTACTCATCTGAAAAACTGTTTTTT	CASSLNQQGYSSEKLFF
TRBJ2-1	NA	NA	TRBV5-4	TGTGCCAGCAGCTTTAGTCTCTCCTACAATGAGCAGTTCTTC	CASSFSLSYNEQFF
TRBJ1-1	NA	NA	TRBV6-5	TGTGCCAGCAGTGAGCAACAGGGCTGGCAGGCTTTCTTT	CASSEQQGWQAFF
TRBJ2-2	NA	NA	TRBV2	TGTGCCAGCAGTGAGTTTGGGTTCAGGGACACCGGGGAGCTGTTTTTT	CASSEFGFRDTGELFF
TRBJ2-7	NA	many	TRBV28	TGTGCCAGCGGACGGCCTGACTTCGAGCAGTACTTC	CASGRPDFEQYF
TRBJ2-6	TRBD1	NA	TRBV7-9	TGTGCCAGCAGCCCGGAGCCGGGACAGGGAACTGGGGCCAACGTCCTGACTTTC	CASSPEPGQGTGANVLTF
TRBJ2-5	NA	NA	TRBV4-2	TGTGCCAGCAGCCAAGATCCCAGGGGGGAGGAGACCCAGTACTTC	CASSQDPRGEETQYF
TRBJ2-7	NA	NA	TRBV6-1	TGTGCCAGCAGTGTCCTAGGGGGGCACGAGCAGTACTTC	CASSVLGGHEQYF
TRBJ2-1	TRBD2	NA	TRBV30	TGTGCCTGGAGTGTACTAAGCGGGAGAAGGGATGAGCAGTTCTTC	CAWSVLSGRRDEQFF
TRBJ2-2	TRBD2	NA	TRBV2	TGTGCCAGCAGTCGGGGGGCCGGGGAGCTGTTTTTT	CASSRGAGELFF
TRBJ1-4	NA	NA	TRBV7-2	TGTGCCAGCAGCTCCCCAGGGATTCGGGAAAAACTGTTTTTT	CASSSPGIREKLFF
TRBJ2-5	TRBD1	NA	TRBV5-6	TGTGCCAGCAGCTTTGGGACAGGGGCGAAGACCCAGTACTTC	CASSFGTGAKTQYF
TRBJ2-7	TRBD2	once	TRBV5-1	TGCGCCAGCAGGCCGGGTTGGCTAGCGGGAGGCTACGAGCAGTACTTC	CASRPGWLAGGYEQYF
TRBJ1-2	TRBD1	NA	TRBV11-2	TGTGCCAGCAGCTTGTCGACAGGGGAGAACTATGGCTACACCTTC	CASSLSTGENYGYTF
TRBJ1-2	NA	NA	TRBV28	TGTGCCAGCAGTTTCCCCGAAGGCCGGGGCTATGGCTACACCTTC	CASSFPEGRGYGYTF
TRBJ2-7	NA	NA	TRBV5-4	TGTGCCAGCAGCTTGGCTGGCTTCCAGGAGCAGTACTTC	CASSLAGFQEQYF
TRBJ2-1	NA	NA	TRBV15	TGTGCCACCAGCAGAGATCCTCGAGGTGGCTACAATGAGCAGTTCTTC	CATSRDPRGGYNEQFF
TRBJ2-4	NA	NA	TRBV27	TGTGCCAGCAGTTTTGAGGCAGAGAAAAACATTCAGTACTTC	CASSFEAEKNIQYF
TRBJ2-7	TRBD2	NA	TRBV7-8	TGTGCCAGCAGCTCCAGACTAGCGGGAGTCTACGAGCAGTACTTC	CASSSRLAGVYEQYF
TRBJ2-7	NA	NA	TRBV7-2	TGTGCCAGCAGCCCCCGGCTAGTGAATAGAGGGAACGAGCAGTACTTC	CASSPRLVNRGNEQYF
TRBJ2-2	NA	many	TRBV6-1	TGTGCCAGTCGGCGACATACAAACACCGGGGAGCTGTTTTTT	CASRRHTNTGELFF
TRBJ2-2	TRBD2	NA	TRBV19	TGTGCCAGTAGTTCACTAGCGATGAACACCGGGGAGCTGTTTTTT	CASSSLAMNTGELFF
TRBJ1-5	TRBD1	NA	TRBV28	TGTGCCAGCAGTTTCGTCGTAGGGGGCCATCAGCCCCAGCATTTT	CASSFVVGGHQPQHF
TRBJ2-2	TRBD1	NA	TRBV11-2	TGTGCCAGCAGCTTAGTAGACAGGGGTGCCGGGGAGCTGTTTTTT	CASSLVDRGAGELFF
TRBJ2-7	NA	NA	TRBV28	TGTGCCAGCACCCCGGACAGAACGGCCCACGAGCAGTACTTC	CASTPDRTAHEQYF
TRBJ2-2	NA	once	TRBV6-6	TGTGCCAGCCAGACTGCGAACACCGGGGAGCTGTTTTTT	CASQTANTGELFF
TRBJ2-7	NA	NA	TRBV5-6	TGTGCCAGCACCTCACAGGGTAACTTAAACGAGCAGTACTTC	CASTSQGNLNEQYF
TRBJ2-4	NA	NA	TRBV7-8	TGTGCCAGCAGCTTACCCAAAGAAGGGATTTATCAGTACTTC	CASSLPKEGIYQYF
TRBJ1-2	TRBD1	NA	TRBV19	TGTGCCAGTAGTATTTCGGACAGGGGTATTGGCTACACCTTC	CASSISDRGIGYTF
TRBJ1-4	NA	many	TRBV27	TGTGCCAGCAGTTTATCATGGGGCGGTGAAAAACTGTTTTTT	CASSLSWGGEKLFF
TRBJ2-5	NA	many	TRBV1	TGCACTCCTTCTAGCGGGAGCGGGAGAGAGACCCAGTACTTC	CTPSSGSGRETQYF
TRBJ2-7	NA	NA	TRBV18	TGTGCCAGCTCACCTCGAGAATCTTACGAGCAGTACTTC	CASSPRESYEQYF
TRBJ2-3	NA	many	TRBV5-6	TGTGCCAGCAGCGTCGGGTTCTTCACAGATACGCAGTATTTT	CASSVGFFTDTQYF
TRBJ2-1	TRBD1	NA	TRBV2	TGTGCCAGCAGTAGGGGGGACAGGAGCAATGAGCAGTTCTTC	CASSRGDRSNEQFF
TRBJ2-5	TRBD1	NA	TRBV6-5	TGTGCCAGCAGTTTTACTTTCCGGGACAGAAAGTACTTC	CASSFTFRDRKYF